A selection of T cell receptor beta chains follows, all from one sample in a study of shared clonotypes between healthy human individuals. Only in-frame clones appear in the TCRdb table, and some are missing; sequencing was by immunoSEQ multiplex PCR. Here the sample spans over a million clones, 75% to 85% being singletons. The material sequenced was memory CD4+ T cells from PBMCs. Source of these receptors: a man younger than 30 in good health. Some clones in this sample may be carry-over from other donors' samples. Both conserved end residues are part of each CDR3. Fields, in order: D gene, V gene, CDR3 protein. D genes are given only for firm matches.

d_call: .
v_call: TRBV21-1
cdr3_aa: CASSVIGTGKGTSGSRENEQFF

d_call: .
v_call: TRBV4-3
cdr3_aa: CASSQEMGATWNEQFF

d_call: TRBD1
v_call: TRBV2
cdr3_aa: CASSIQGAHTEAFF

d_call: .
v_call: TRBV28
cdr3_aa: CASYGESYGYTF

d_call: .
v_call: TRBV28
cdr3_aa: CAILGDSAYGYTF

d_call: TRBD1
v_call: TRBV5-6
cdr3_aa: CASSGDSYEQYF

d_call: .
v_call: TRBV7-8
cdr3_aa: CASSLARGLGNQPQHF

d_call: .
v_call: TRBV5-4
cdr3_aa: CASSLVKGGETQYF

d_call: TRBD2
v_call: TRBV10-2
cdr3_aa: CASSDLYTSGRVYNEQFF

d_call: .
v_call: TRBV15
cdr3_aa: CATSRDPQGGSEAFF

d_call: .
v_call: TRBV2
cdr3_aa: CASSLYQGSNQPQHF

d_call: .
v_call: TRBV28
cdr3_aa: CASSLWFGTSSNTGELFF

d_call: TRBD2
v_call: TRBV6-1
cdr3_aa: CASLGVAGVGNEQFF

d_call: TRBD2
v_call: TRBV4-1
cdr3_aa: CASSQELSSGRIGAKNIQYF

d_call: .
v_call: TRBV5-6
cdr3_aa: CASSFSGIYEQYF

d_call: TRBD1
v_call: TRBV2
cdr3_aa: CASSGQGVTYEQYF